This entry lists 28 T cell receptor beta chains sequenced from one sample in a study of PD-L1 blockade in urothelial cancer. Only in-frame clones appear in the TCRdb table, and some are missing; sequencing was by immunoSEQ multiplex PCR. The table has tens of thousands of clones, around 81% seen once; the top ten hold under 8.5%. The sample's time point: pretreatment peripheral blood. The sample consisted of PBMCs, taken around atezolizumab (anti-PD-L1) treatment. The receptors here all came from a man aged 35-49 years with urothelial cancer.

This rearrangement joins TRBV5-6 to TRBJ1-1, with D possibly matching TRBD1 (5 bases). Trimming shortened V by 6 bases and J by 3 bases, and 6 bases separated the two germline ends. Germline CDR1 and CDR2: SGHDT and YYEEEE. The CDR3 consists of 11 residues. The chain's CDR3 is CASTGDTEAFF. The CDR3 coding sequence is TGTGCCAGCACGGGGGACACTGAAGCTTTCTTT.

The chain is built from TRBV28 and TRBJ1-5; D might be TRBD1 (5 bases). The CDR3 contains 15 residues. CDR1 and CDR2 from the germline V gene are MDHEN and SYDVKM. Trimming shortened V by 1 base and J by 6 bases, and 13 bases separated the two germline ends. In DNA form, the CDR3 reads TGTGCCAGCAGTTTATCTGGAGGGGATCGTCAGCCCCAGCATTTT. This encodes CASSLSGGDRQPQHF.

This sequence joins TRBV29-1 and TRBJ1-1, with D hard to call. The CDR3 runs 13 residues. Per germline, CDR1 SQVTM and CDR2 ANQGSEA. V gave up 7 bases and J gave up 3 bases, with 15 bases separating them. The CDR3 loop reads CSAPGWEDTEAFF. DNA for the CDR3: TGCAGCGCCCCGGGGTGGGAGGACACTGAAGCTTTCTTT.

The CDR3 DNA follows: TGTGCCAGCAGCTACTCCCGGGACATGAGCGAAAAACTGTTTTTT. It encodes CASSYSRDMSEKLFF. The V and J genes are TRBV7-9 and TRBJ1-4; D may be TRBD1 (6 bases). The CDR3 is made up of 15 amino acids. Between the trimmed V and J ends, which lost 4 bases and 8 bases, there was a span of 17 bases. Per the germline V gene, CDR1 is SEHNR and CDR2 is FQNEAQ (reference sequence).

The rearrangement uses TRBV28 and TRBJ1-1; no definite D call. In germline, CDR1 is MDHEN, CDR2 SYDVKM. Trimming took off 6 bases at V and 2 bases at J, with 13 bases between the two ends. The CDR3 is 14 residues long. The CDR3 bases are TGTGCCAGCAGAGCCCGACTATTTAACACTGAAGCTTTCTTT. It yields the protein CASRARLFNTEAFF.

This sequence joins TRBV5-8 and TRBJ1-2; TRBD1 agrees at 8 bases. After removal of 6 bases from V and 4 bases from J, the junction contained 8 bases not matched to a gene. Germline lookup yields CDR1 SGHTS and CDR2 YDEGEE. This CDR3 is built from 14 residues. The CDR3 sequence is CASTEPGGFYGYTF. The CDR3 bases are TGTGCCAGCACCGAACCAGGGGGCTTCTATGGCTACACCTTC.

The V gene is TRBV13, the J gene TRBJ2-7; 7 nucleotides agree with TRBD1. Per the germline V gene, CDR1 is PRHDT and CDR2 is FYEKMQ (reference sequence). J gave up 5 bases and V 5 bases, and 12 bases lay outside the gene matches. The CDR3 totals 15 residues. CDR3 sequence: CASSPSRGRFDEQYF. DNA for the CDR3: TGTGCCAGCAGCCCGAGTAGGGGGCGCTTCGACGAGCAGTACTTC.

The chain couples TRBV5-4 to TRBJ1-5; 11 nucleotides align to TRBD1. Unmatched junction bases numbered 10, after V lost 4 bases and J lost 4 bases. The length of the CDR3 is 17 residues. The germline V gene has CDR1 SGHNT and CDR2 YYREEE (reference sequence). The CDR3 DNA reads as TGTGCCAGCAGCATGGACAGGGGGCCAGCCATTAATCAGCCCCAGCATTTT. Translation gives CASSMDRGPAINQPQHF.

This chain uses TRBV4-3 with TRBJ1-5, with no clear D. CDR1 and CDR2 from the germline V gene are LGHNA and YSLEER. V was clipped by 0 bases and J by 6 bases, with 9 bases between them. This CDR3 has 14 amino acids. CDR3 in amino acids: CASSQDSRTQPQHF. The CDR3 bases are TGCGCCAGCAGCCAAGATAGTCGCACTCAGCCCCAGCATTTT.

V gene TRBV13 combines with J gene TRBJ2-7, with TRBD2 matching 9 bases. Germline trimming cut 4 bases from V and 3 bases from J; bases unmatched to any gene: 4. The germline V gene has CDR1 PRHDT and CDR2 FYEKMQ (reference sequence). CDR3 length: 14 amino acids. CDR3 nucleotide sequence: TGTGCCAGCAGCTGGGGGACTAGCAACTACGAGCAGTACTTC. It codes for CASSWGTSNYEQYF.

V usage is TRBV28 and J usage is TRBJ2-7; 9 bases match TRBD1. Losses at the gene ends were 7 bases for V and 1 base for J; bases not matched to a gene: 5. This CDR3 is 14 amino acids long. Germline V CDR1 and CDR2: MDHEN, SYDVKM. Here the CDR3 DNA reads TGTGCCAGCACCGGGACAGGGAATTCCTACGAGCAGTACTTC. Its translation: CASTGTGNSYEQYF. Combining the CDR3 with reference TRBV28 and TRBJ2-7 gives the whole variable domain DVKVTQSSRYLVKRTGEKVFLECVQDMDHENMFWYRQDPGLGLRLIYFSYDVKMKEKGDIPEGYSVSREKKERFSLILESASTNQTSMYLCASTGTGNSYEQYFGPGTRLTVT.

The rearrangement joins TRBV4-1 to TRBJ1-2; D may be TRBD1 (6 bases). Germline lookup yields CDR1 MGHRA and CDR2 YSYEKL. The V and J ends lost 3 bases and 12 bases respectively, with 23 bases between them. This CDR3 has 15 amino acids. CDR3 DNA sequence: TGCGCCAGCAGCCAGGTCGTCCTTCAGGGGCGGGGGGACACCTTC. As protein: CASSQVVLQGRGDTF.

The CDR3 region has the DNA TGTGCCAGCAGTCCTGGATCAGCGGGATTGACTGAGCAGTTCTTC. It specifies CASSPGSAGLTEQFF. V is TRBV27 and J is TRBJ2-1, with TRBD2 matching over 7 bases. Germline CDR1 and CDR2: MNHEY and SMNVEV (reference sequence). Trimming took 5 bases from V and 9 from J; bases not matched to a gene: 13. CDR3 size: 15 residues.

The gene calls are TRBV30 and TRBJ2-3; a weak D match, TRBD2 (5 bases). In germline, CDR1 is GTSNPN, CDR2 SVGIG (reference sequence). CDR3 length: 15 amino acids. Trimming removed 1 base at V and 4 bases at J, with 15 bases between. The DNA of the CDR3 is TGTGCCTGGAGTGCCTCGACTCGGGAAGCAGATACGCAGTATTTT. Its protein is CAWSASTREADTQYF.

The chain combines TRBV5-4 with TRBJ2-1, with TRBD2 matching over 7 bases. The V segment lost 4 bases and the J segment 2 bases; nucleotides outside the gene matches: 9. Germline V CDR1 and CDR2: SGHNT, YYREEE (reference sequence). The CDR3 extends over 16 amino acids. CDR3 bases: TGTGCCAGCAGCCCCGCCGGAAGCGGGACCTACAATGAGCAGTTCTTC. It codes for CASSPAGSGTYNEQFF. The whole variable domain, remainder taken from reference TRBV5-4 and TRBJ2-1, is ETGVTQSPTHLIKTRGQQVTLRCSSQSGHNTVSWYQQALGQGPQFIFQYYREEENGRGNFPPRFSGLQFPNYSSELNVNALELDDSALYLCASSPAGSGTYNEQFFGPGTRLTVL.

DNA for the CDR3: TGTGCCAGCAGTTACACGGGGGGTAGCGGGAAAATGCAGTTCTTC. This codes for CASSYTGGSGKMQFF. The rearrangement joins TRBV6-5 to TRBJ2-1; the match to TRBD2 covers 8 bases. The CDR3 contains 15 residues. Per the germline V gene, CDR1 is MNHEY and CDR2 is SVGAGI. The V and J ends lost 2 bases and 12 bases, in that order; junction bases with no gene match: 12.

The genes are TRBV15 and TRBJ2-2, with 7 bases identical to TRBD1. V dropped 5 bases and J dropped 6; count of bases not matched to a gene: 6. CDR1 LNHNV and CDR2 YYDKDF come from the germline V gene (reference sequence). This CDR3 has 14 amino acids. The CDR3 spells CATSGTGVAGELFF. CDR3 coding DNA: TGTGCCACCAGCGGTACAGGGGTGGCCGGGGAGCTGTTTTTT.

This chain uses TRBV5-1 with TRBJ1-5; TRBD1 matches 8 bases. CDR1 and CDR2 (germline): SGHRS, YFSETQ. This CDR3 spans 15 amino acids. The J segment lost 4 bases and the V segment lost 3 bases, leaving 6 bases of the junction unmatched. The CDR3 region is CASSSGQGRNQPQHF. The CDR3 bases are TGCGCCAGCAGCTCCGGACAGGGACGAAATCAGCCCCAGCATTTT. The complete variable domain, with remaining parts taken from reference TRBV5-1 and TRBJ1-5, reads KAGVTQTPRYLIKTRGQQVTLSCSPISGHRSVSWYQQTPGQGLQFLFEYFSETQRNKGNFPGRFSGRQFSNSRSEMNVSTLELGDSALYLCASSSGQGRNQPQHFGDGTRLSIL.

V usage is TRBV27 and J usage is TRBJ2-3; D not resolved. Germline assignment: CDR1 MNHEY and CDR2 SMNVEV (reference sequence). The CDR3 runs 13 residues. Trimming shortened V by 10 bases and J by 2 bases, and 13 bases separated the two germline ends. The CDR3 is CAIPRRITDTQYF. The CDR3 region has the DNA TGTGCCATCCCTAGAAGAATCACAGATACGCAGTATTTT.

The chain joins TRBV5-4 to TRBJ2-5; the D gene is possibly TRBD2 (5 bases). This CDR3 is built from 15 residues. Deletions cut 4 bases from V and 4 bases from J, with 17 bases between. The germline V gene has CDR1 SGHNT and CDR2 YYREEE (reference sequence). The DNA of the CDR3 is TGTGCCAGCAGCACACCTAGCAGTCGGAGAGAGACCCAGTACTTC. Protein sequence: CASSTPSSRRETQYF.

With respect to this clone: Its ends do not fully match the called genes, so a read error is possible. This rearrangement joins TRBV7-7 to TRBJ2-5; D is undetermined. Looked up from germline, CDR1 is SSHAT and CDR2 is FNYEAQ (reference sequence). This CDR3 region has 15 residues. The CDR3 sequence: CASSLAPRLQETQYF. The CDR3 nucleotides read TGTGCTAGCAGCTTAGCTCCCAGGCTCCAAGAGACCCAGTACTTC.

This chain joins TRBV18 and TRBJ1-2; no firm D call. Germline CDR1 KGHSH, CDR2 LQKENI. This CDR3 is built from 13 residues. Trimming took 8 bases from V and 2 from J, leaving 12 bases between them. CDR3 in amino acids: CASPAAGNYGYTF. In DNA, the CDR3 is TGTGCCAGCCCTGCAGCGGGGAACTATGGCTACACCTTC. The whole variable domain, filled in from reference TRBV18 and TRBJ1-2, reads NAGVMQNPRHLVRRRGQEARLRCSPMKGHSHVYWYRQLPEEGLKFMVYLQKENIIDESGMPKERFSAEFPKEGPSILRIQQVVRGDSAAYFCASPAAGNYGYTFGSGTRLTVV.

This chain uses TRBV29-1 with TRBJ2-1, with 8 positions matching TRBD1. The V gene end was trimmed by 6 bases and the J gene end by 7 bases; junction bases not matched to a gene: 11. The germline gives CDR1 SQVTM, CDR2 ANQGSEA. The CDR3 runs 14 residues. This CDR3 is CSVANRGDSNEQFF. Written as DNA, the CDR3 is TGCAGCGTGGCCAACAGGGGGGATTCGAATGAGCAGTTCTTC.

This chain connects TRBV9 to TRBJ1-2; D ambiguous. Trimming stripped 0 bases from V and 2 bases from J, with 5 bases between. The CDR3 totals 13 residues. Germline lookup yields CDR1 SGDLS and CDR2 YYNGEE. The CDR3 nucleotides read TGTGCCAGCAGCGTAGGCGAGAACTATGGCTACACCTTC. Its protein product is CASSVGENYGYTF.

The genes are TRBV7-2 and TRBJ2-2, with a weak D call TRBD2 (7 bases). V shed 1 base and J shed 4 bases, with 19 bases lying between them. Germline V gives CDR1 SGHTA, CDR2 FQGNSA. The CDR3 extends over 18 amino acids. CDR3 coding DNA: TGTGCCAGCAGCTTAGTCGCGGGGGCGGGAAGTAGCACCGGGGAGCTGTTTTTT. This sequence encodes CASSLVAGAGSSTGELFF. The full variable domain, its missing parts supplied by reference TRBV7-2 and TRBJ2-2, is GAGVSQSPSNKVTEKGKDVELRCDPISGHTALYWYRQSLGQGLEFLIYFQGNSAPDKSGLPSDRFSAERTGGSVSTLTIQRTQQEDSAVYLCASSLVAGAGSSTGELFFGEGSRLTVL.

The CDR3 loop reads CASKLAGGDNEQFF. In DNA, the CDR3 is TGCGCCAGCAAGCTAGCGGGAGGGGACAATGAGCAGTTCTTC. This sequence joins TRBV10-2 and TRBJ2-1; TRBD2 matches at 12 bases. The CDR3 runs to 14 residues. After removal of 7 bases from V and 5 bases from J, the junction contained 3 bases not matched to a gene. Germline V CDR1 and CDR2: WSHSY, SAAADI.

This clone was seen a few times. The chain is built from TRBV23-1 and TRBJ1-1, with a tentative D call TRBD1 (5 bases). TRBV23-1 counts as an open reading frame of uncertain function. V lost 6 bases and J 1 base, leaving 9 bases between the germline ends. This CDR3 spans 13 amino acids. This CDR3 is CASRQGQNTEAFF. The CDR3 DNA is TGCGCCAGCAGGCAAGGACAGAACACTGAAGCTTTCTTT.

As to this clone: At the DNA level, this CDR3 is encoded by other sequences in the same sample as well. The V call is TRBV27, the J call TRBJ1-5; D remains ambiguous. Trimming cost V 3 bases and J 4 bases, with 7 bases left between them. Germline V gives CDR1 MNHEY, CDR2 SMNVEV (reference sequence). The length of the CDR3 is 13 residues. The CDR3 sequence is CASSFGGNQPQHF. The CDR3 DNA follows: TGTGCCAGCAGTTTCGGCGGGAATCAGCCCCAGCATTTT.